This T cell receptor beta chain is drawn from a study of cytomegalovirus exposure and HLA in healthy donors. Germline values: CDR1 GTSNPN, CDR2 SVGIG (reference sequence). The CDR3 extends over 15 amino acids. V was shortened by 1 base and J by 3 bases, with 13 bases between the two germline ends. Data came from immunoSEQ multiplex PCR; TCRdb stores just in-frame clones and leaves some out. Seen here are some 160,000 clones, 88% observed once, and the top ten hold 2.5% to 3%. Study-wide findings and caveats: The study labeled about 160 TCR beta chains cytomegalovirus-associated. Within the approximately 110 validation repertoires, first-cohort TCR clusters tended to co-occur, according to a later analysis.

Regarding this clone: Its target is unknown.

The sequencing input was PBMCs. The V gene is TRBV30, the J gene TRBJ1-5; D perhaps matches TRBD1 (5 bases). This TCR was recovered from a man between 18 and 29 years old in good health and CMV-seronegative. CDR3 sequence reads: CAWSERGDINQPQHF. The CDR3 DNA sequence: TGTGCCTGGAGTGAACGGGGGGATATCAATCAGCCCCAGCATTTT.